Below are 5 T cell receptor beta chains sequenced from a single sample in a study of vaccination effects on CD4 cells after COVID-19. These TCRs are of unknown antigen specificity. The table came from immunoSEQ multiplex PCR; TCRdb's copy has only in-frame clones and leaves some out. Among fewer than 25,000 clones listed, approximately 73% were seen once. Peptide-pool stimulation followed by sequencing identified expanded antigen-specific CD4+ clonotypes in the ViraFEST assay. Once cultured for roughly ten days, the cells underwent separation to obtain CD4+ T cells. According to PCR results, the person was infected with SARS-CoV-2 between March and December 2020. The material was CD4+ T cells from PBMCs cultured with a peptide pool, obtained before COVID-19 vaccination. These receptors were collected from a human donor who had a prior SARS-CoV-2 infection.

CDR3 in DNA: TGTGCCAGCAGCTTAGACAGGGGGTCCTACAATGAGCAGTTCTTC. It specifies CASSLDRGSYNEQFF. The chain joins TRBV7-2 to TRBJ2-1; 8 bases are a match to TRBD1. CDR1 and CDR2 from the germline V gene are SGHTA and FQGNSA. The CDR3 length is 15 residues. V lost 1 base to trimming and J lost 1 base; unmatched junction nucleotides: 0.

The rearrangement links TRBV4-3 to TRBJ1-3; 7 nucleotides match TRBD1. CDR1 is LGHNA, CDR2 YSLEER, per germline. The J segment lost 3 bases and the V segment lost 0 bases, leaving 5 bases of the junction unmatched. This CDR3 region has 16 residues. Here the CDR3 DNA reads TGCGCCAGCAGCCAAGATGCAGGGGGTGATGGAAACACCATATATTTT. This translates into CASSQDAGGDGNTIYF.

The rearrangement joins TRBV3-1 (or the pseudogene TRBV3-2) to TRBJ2-7, with 7 bases aligning to TRBD1. The germline V gene has CDR1 LGHDT and CDR2 YNNKEL (reference sequence). Trimming at V came to 2 bases and at J to 0 bases, leaving 4 bases not matched to a gene. This CDR3 is 15 amino acids long. CDR3 coding DNA: TGTGCCAGCAGCCAAATGGGACAGTTCTCCTACGAGCAGTACTTC. As protein: CASSQMGQFSYEQYF.

This chain links TRBV5-1 with TRBJ2-6; no clear D gene. Deletions cut 0 bases from V and 0 bases from J, with 4 bases between. The CDR3 extends over 15 amino acids. Looked up from germline, CDR1 is SGHRS and CDR2 is YFSETQ. CDR3 in DNA: TGCGCCAGCAGCTTGGGAGGCTCTGGGGCCAACGTCCTGACTTTC. Translated: CASSLGGSGANVLTF.

This clone was observed a few times. The chain employs TRBV27 and TRBJ1-6, with D hard to call. The CDR3 runs to 15 residues. V lost 0 bases and J lost 6, with 9 bases in between. Germline assignment: CDR1 MNHEY and CDR2 SMNVEV (reference sequence). Written as DNA, the CDR3 is TGTGCCAGCAGTTTATCGCAGTTCCCTAATTCACCCCTCCACTTT. It codes for CASSLSQFPNSPLHF.